This TCR beta chain emerged from a study of identical twins. Germline V CDR1 and CDR2: ENHRY, SYGVKD. This CDR3 spans 15 amino acids. V gave up 2 bases and J gave up 0 bases, with 10 bases separating them. With respect to this clonotype: The antigen remains undetermined.

Template switching created a universal primer site, and the cDNA included unique molecular identifiers. TCRdb fed the 5' RACE reads into MiXCR, producing one record per CDR3 protein. Here the sample spans approximately 210,000 distinct CDR3 sequences, more than 15% being singletons. General study points: Fewer insertions characterized abundant cord blood beta clonotypes, whereas memory repertoires showed none.

The sample was also reused in another study, on T cells expressing NK-cell markers. That paper adds: It was sorted CD3+CD56-NKG2C+, CD3+CD56+NKG2C- and CD3+CD56+NKG2C+ T cells that provided the TCR beta repertoires. Sequencing covered eight donors, seven HCMV-seropositive and one seronegative.

Sequenced input: CD8+ T cells sorted from blood. The receptor was isolated from a woman aged 18-29 years in good health. The genes are TRBV10-3 and TRBJ1-1, with D unclear. This CDR3 reads CAISEMRPLNTEAFF. The CDR3 DNA reads TGTGCCATCAGTGAGATGCGACCCCTGAACACTGAAGCTTTCTTT.